This paragraph covers one TCR beta chain sequence. Its target is not known. The CDR3 is 11 amino acids. V lost 5 bases and J lost 6, with 7 bases in between. Germline CDR1 MNHNY, CDR2 SVGAGI (reference sequence). The data originate from a study of T cell responses to AZD1222 COVID-19 vaccine. This table comes from immunoSEQ multiplex PCR, and its TCRdb copy is limited to in-frame clones, with some not included. The profile shows 100,000 or so clones, approximately 92% of them singletons. Findings of the study overall: The span of vaccine-associated CD4 TCRs extended across spike, with dominance at 160-218 and 743-854. Females outnumbered males among donors, who were mostly white British; clonal diversity was possibly underestimated. Unmutated regions of variants are reportedly targeted by nearly half of spike-specific TCRs. Baseline seropositivity occurred in only 5 to 7 AZD1222 recipients.

Sequenced here: peripheral blood, sampled 28 days after the second AZD1222 dose. The rearrangement links TRBV6-6 to TRBJ1-2; D gene unclear. The receptor was derived from an adult who received the AZD1222 COVID-19 vaccine. The CDR3 is CASSRRDGYTF. In DNA form, the CDR3 reads TGTGCCAGCAGTCGGAGGGATGGCTACACCTTC.